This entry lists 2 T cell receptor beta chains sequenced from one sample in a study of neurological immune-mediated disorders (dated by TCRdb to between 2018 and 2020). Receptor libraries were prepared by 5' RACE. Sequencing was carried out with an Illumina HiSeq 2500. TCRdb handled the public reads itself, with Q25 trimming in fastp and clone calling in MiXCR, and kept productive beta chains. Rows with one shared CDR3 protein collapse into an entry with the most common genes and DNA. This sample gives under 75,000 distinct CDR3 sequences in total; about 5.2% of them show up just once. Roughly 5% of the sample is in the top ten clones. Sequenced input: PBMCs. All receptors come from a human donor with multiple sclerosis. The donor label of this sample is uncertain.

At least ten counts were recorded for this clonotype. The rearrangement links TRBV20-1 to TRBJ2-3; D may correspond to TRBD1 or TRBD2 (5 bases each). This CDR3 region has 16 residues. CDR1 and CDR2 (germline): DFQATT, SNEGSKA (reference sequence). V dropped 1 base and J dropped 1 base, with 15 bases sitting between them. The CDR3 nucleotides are TGCAGTGCTAGAGTCGGGACCGCCCCCGGCACAGATACGCAGTATTTT. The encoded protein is CSARVGTAPGTDTQYF.

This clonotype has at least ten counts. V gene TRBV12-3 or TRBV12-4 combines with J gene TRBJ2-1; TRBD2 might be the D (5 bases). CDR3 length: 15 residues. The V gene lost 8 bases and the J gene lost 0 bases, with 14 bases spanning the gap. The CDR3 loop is CASSIAGRSYNEQFF. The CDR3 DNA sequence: TGTGCCAGCTCGATTGCGGGCCGCTCCTACAATGAGCAGTTCTTC.